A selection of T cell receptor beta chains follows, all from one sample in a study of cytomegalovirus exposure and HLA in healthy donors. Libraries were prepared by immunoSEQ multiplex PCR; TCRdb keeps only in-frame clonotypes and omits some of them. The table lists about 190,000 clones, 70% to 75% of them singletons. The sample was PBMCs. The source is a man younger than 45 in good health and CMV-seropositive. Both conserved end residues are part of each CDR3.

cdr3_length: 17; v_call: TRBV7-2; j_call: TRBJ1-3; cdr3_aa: CASSLAGTGASGNTIYF
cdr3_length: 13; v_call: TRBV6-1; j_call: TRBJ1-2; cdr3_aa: CASRPGQSYGYTF
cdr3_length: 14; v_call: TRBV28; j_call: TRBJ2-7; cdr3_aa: CASSFGGEGYEQYF
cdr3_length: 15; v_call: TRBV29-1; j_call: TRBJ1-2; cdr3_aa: CSVEGFSQGIFGYTF
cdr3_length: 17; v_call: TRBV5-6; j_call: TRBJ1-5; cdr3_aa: CASSLATGGTRHQPQHF
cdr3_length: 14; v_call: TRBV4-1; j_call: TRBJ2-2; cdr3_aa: CASSPDRGSGELFF
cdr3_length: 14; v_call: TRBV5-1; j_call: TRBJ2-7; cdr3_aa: CASSLDSVPYEQYF
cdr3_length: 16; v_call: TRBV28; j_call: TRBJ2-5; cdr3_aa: CASSFFPREDSETQYF
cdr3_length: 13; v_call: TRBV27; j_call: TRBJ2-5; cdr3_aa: CASSLLGGSTQYF
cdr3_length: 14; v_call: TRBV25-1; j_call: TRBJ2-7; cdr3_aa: CASSEQGLSYEQYF
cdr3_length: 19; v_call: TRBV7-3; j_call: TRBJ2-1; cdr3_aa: CASSPRGTSGVGAGNEQFF
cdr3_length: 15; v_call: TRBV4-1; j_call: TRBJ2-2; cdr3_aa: CASSQVSGSTGELFF
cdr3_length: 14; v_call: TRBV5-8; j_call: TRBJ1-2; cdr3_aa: CASSLGTVGRGYTF
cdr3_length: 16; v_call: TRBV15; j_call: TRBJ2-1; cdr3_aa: CATSRWTGASYNEQFF
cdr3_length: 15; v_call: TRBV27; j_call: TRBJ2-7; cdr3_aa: CASSWAAGTFYEQYF